This T cell receptor beta chain originates from a study of cytomegalovirus exposure and HLA in healthy donors. The overall study: One earlier analysis, a look at about 179 million T cells, found 117 million unique TCR beta sequences. Findings and limits, study-wide: The study assumed roughly uniform donor sequencing depth for presence/absence analyses. Segments of the TCR beta V type were, in most cases, productive about 90% or about 30% of the time in an earlier analysis.

The junction had 3 bases not matched to a gene; V was cut back by 3 bases and J by 5 bases. Germline loops: CDR1 KGHSH, CDR2 LQKENI. The CDR3 is made up of 16 amino acids. It was with 60 Vbeta and 13 Jbeta primers that the PCR ran. Data came from immunoSEQ multiplex PCR; TCRdb stores just in-frame clones and leaves some out. Among 90,000 to 120,000 clones listed, more than 75% were seen once. Worth noting for this clone: Its antigen is not known.

The receptor comes from a woman aged 40 to 49 in good health and CMV-seronegative. Material for sequencing was PBMCs. The chain uses TRBV18 and TRBJ2-3, with 15 bases fitting TRBD2. The CDR3 DNA reads TGTGCCAGCTCACCCGAGGGACTAGCGGGAGGAGATACGCAGTATTTT. This encodes CASSPEGLAGGDTQYF.